Given below is one T cell receptor beta chain in context. The data derive from a study of cytomegalovirus exposure and HLA in healthy donors. Use of 60 Vbeta and 13 Jbeta primers characterized the PCR. The repertoire was sequenced with immunoSEQ multiplex PCR; TCRdb's copy has only in-frame clones and lacks some. The sample lists 150,000 to 200,000 clones, about 86% seen once, with under 2.5% in the top ten. This sequence was found in a woman under 30 in good health and CMV-seronegative. Specimen: PBMCs.

CDR3 coding DNA: TGTGCCAGTAACCCCGGGAGGGCCTACAATGAGCAGTTCTTC. Encoded protein: CASNPGRAYNEQFF. The gene calls are TRBV19 and TRBJ2-1; 8 nucleotides agree with TRBD2. Trimming cost V 7 bases and J 2 bases; bases outside gene matches: 4. This CDR3 spans 14 amino acids. The V gene's germline CDR1 is LNHDA and CDR2 SQIVND (reference sequence).